The source of this T cell receptor (beta chain) is a study of T cells in Graves' hyperthyroidism and ophthalmopathy. Amplified TCR beta CDR3 regions came from RNA transcripts. First-round RT-PCR with HTBI primers amplified the TCR CDR3 region. Each CDR3 protein is one row after TCRdb ran MiXCR on the multiplex PCR reads. Of approximately 510,000 distinct CDR3 sequences listed, over 45% are singletons. Diagnostic assessment was based on clinical symptoms, serum thyroxine and TRAb, thyroid ultrasound and orbital computed tomography. V was cut by 5 bases and J by 5 bases, with 13 bases left in between. This CDR3 spans 14 amino acids. Germline V gives CDR1 MDHEN, CDR2 SYDVKM. This clonotype has more than one count but fewer than ten.

This chain joins TRBV28 and TRBJ1-5, with TRBD1 as a possible D gene (5 bases). Source material: peripheral blood or thyroid tissue (not recorded which). The source is an adult woman with Graves' disease, either hyperthyroidism or ophthalmopathy (not recorded which). The CDR3 region is CASSERQGDQPQHF. The CDR3 coding sequence is TGTGCCAGCAGTGAGAGGCAGGGAGATCAGCCCCAGCATTTT.